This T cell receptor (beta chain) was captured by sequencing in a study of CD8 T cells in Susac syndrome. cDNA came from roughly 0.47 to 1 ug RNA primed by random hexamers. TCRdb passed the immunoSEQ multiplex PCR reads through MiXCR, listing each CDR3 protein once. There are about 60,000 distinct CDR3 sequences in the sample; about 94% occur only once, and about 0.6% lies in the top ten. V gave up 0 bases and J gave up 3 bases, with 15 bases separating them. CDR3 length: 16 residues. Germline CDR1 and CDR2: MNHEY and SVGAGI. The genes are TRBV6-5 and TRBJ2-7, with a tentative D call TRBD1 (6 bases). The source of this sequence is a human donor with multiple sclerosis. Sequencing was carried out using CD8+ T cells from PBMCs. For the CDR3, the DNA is TGTGCCAGCAGTTACTCGAACAGCAGGGGAGTCTACGAGCAGTACTTC. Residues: CASSYSNSRGVYEQYF.